This TCR beta chain was identified during a study of blood T cells in healthy people across ages. The V gene lost 0 bases and the J gene lost 1 base, with 9 bases spanning the gap. CDR3 length equals 15 residues. Per the germline V gene, CDR1 is LGHNA and CDR2 is YNFKEQ. This clonotype was counted between two and nine times. What it binds is not known. Findings of the study overall: Diversity of TCR beta correlated strongly with naive T cell percentage. Fewer expanded clones and more diversity marked long-lived versus aged donors. The CMV status of each donor remained undetermined, and this could have confounded shifts in expanded clonotypes.

Together with a sample-barcoded 5' primer, a J-beta primer mix was included in a second PCR lasting about 7 to 12 cycles. In TCRdb, the 5' RACE reads were re-called with MiXCR into one record per CDR3 protein. The table lists over 600,000 distinct CDR3 sequences, approximately 40% of them singletons. The sequenced material came from blood. V is TRBV4-2 and J is TRBJ1-2, with unresolved D. This receptor was identified in an elderly man in good health. CDR3 sequence reads: CASSQDNSFNYGYTF. Here the CDR3 DNA reads TGTGCCAGCAGCCAAGATAACAGTTTTAACTATGGCTACACCTTC.